The T cell receptor beta chain under discussion was sequenced for a study of blood T cell repertoires in COVID-19. Study context: The origin of the acute and convalescent COVID-19 samples was the United States, Italy and Spain. T cells, B-cell-depleted T cells, or PBMCs supplied cDNA or gDNA.

Authors' methods: Reference gene primer amplification gave nucleated cell count estimates. The protocol was immunoSEQ multiplex PCR, while the TCRdb copy is restricted to in-frame clones and leaves out a portion. V, J and clone size are taken as reported in that table, and D and trimming were inferred from the DNA itself. Here the sample spans roughly 95,000 clones, roughly 82% being singletons. V was pared by 0 bases and J by 9 bases, with 8 bases between. The germline V gene has CDR1 SGHTA and CDR2 FQGNSA. The CDR3 is made up of 12 amino acids. The sample comprised peripheral blood. The sequence was collected from a man older than 75 with acute or convalescent COVID-19. This sequence joins TRBV7-2 and TRBJ1-2; D possibly corresponds to TRBD1 (6 bases). For the CDR3, the DNA is TGTGCCAGCAGCTTAGCGAGGGGGAGCTACACCTTC. Translation gives CASSLARGSYTF.